Each of the 32 T cell receptor beta chains below was sequenced from the same sample in a study of technical replicates of blood from a handful of donors. Generated by immunoSEQ multiplex PCR, the TCRdb table keeps only in-frame clones and is missing some. The sample records about 69,000 clones, about 87% being singletons. The sequencing sample was made of PBMCs. The receptor set was obtained from a human donor in good health. Some clones in this sample may be carry-over from other donors' samples.

The gene calls are TRBV7-3 and TRBJ1-1; D is ambiguous. Germline CDR1 is SGHTA and CDR2 is FQGTGA. CDR3 length: 16 amino acids. V shed 0 bases and J shed 7 bases, with 18 bases lying between them. CDR3 in DNA: TGTGCCAGCAGCTTAACAACCCCCACTTACGGGGTTGAAGCTTTCTTT. Its protein product is CASSLTTPTYGVEAFF.

The chain has TRBV7-9 and TRBJ2-1, with 8 bases identical to TRBD2. The CDR3 has 13 amino acids. After removal of 5 bases from V and 15 bases from J, the junction contained 12 bases not matched to a gene. Germline CDR1 is SEHNR and CDR2 is FQNEAQ (reference sequence). CDR3 amino acids: CASSQLTGLVLFF. DNA for the CDR3: TGTGCCAGCAGCCAACTTACGGGACTAGTTTTGTTCTTC.

The CDR3 nucleotides are TGCGCCAGCAGCCCCCGGGTCTTGGATACGCAGTATTTT. This encodes CASSPRVLDTQYF. The V and J genes are TRBV4-1 and TRBJ2-3; D call uncertain. The germline V gene has CDR1 MGHRA and CDR2 YSYEKL. CDR3 length: 13 amino acids. Trimming shortened V by 4 bases and J by 6 bases, and 11 bases separated the two germline ends.

The CDR3 region has the DNA TGCGCCAGCAGCCTCGATACAGGGTTCACTGAAGCTTTCTTT. Translating gives CASSLDTGFTEAFF. V is TRBV4-3 and J is TRBJ1-1; D possibly corresponds to TRBD1 (6 bases). Germline assignment: CDR1 LGHNA and CDR2 YSLEER. The CDR3 totals 14 residues. Trimming took 4 bases from V and 4 from J, leaving 13 bases between them.

The chain combines TRBV5-6 with TRBJ2-2, with 9 bases matching TRBD1. This CDR3 contains 16 residues. Losses at the gene ends were 4 bases for V and 6 bases for J; bases not matched to a gene: 10. CDR1 and CDR2 (germline): SGHDT, YYEEEE. CDR3 sequence (DNA): TGTGCCAGCAGCAGGGACAGGGTGACATTACCCGGGGAGCTGTTTTTT. It is translated as CASSRDRVTLPGELFF.

The CDR3 region is CASGSGQGASYEQYF. CDR3 in DNA: TGTGCTAGTGGTTCGGGACAGGGGGCTTCCTACGAGCAGTACTTC. The rearrangement links TRBV12-5 to TRBJ2-7; 12 bases align to TRBD1. The CDR3 is 15 amino acids. Looked up from germline, CDR1 is LGHNT and CDR2 is FRNRAP. The ends lost 4 bases at V and 1 base at J; junction bases unmatched: 2.

The chain uses TRBV4-1 and TRBJ2-5, with 9 positions matching TRBD2. CDR3 length: 17 residues. V lost 1 base to trimming and J lost 5 bases; unmatched junction nucleotides: 11. CDR1 and CDR2 (germline): MGHRA, YSYEKL. The CDR3 is CASSQGFGGGARETQYF. The DNA for the CDR3 is TGCGCCAGCAGCCAAGGGTTTGGCGGGGGGGCCAGGGAGACCCAGTACTTC.

This sequence joins TRBV4-1 and TRBJ2-7, with TRBD2 matching 10 bases. Germline V gene lookup returns CDR1 MGHRA and CDR2 YSYEKL. V lost 3 bases to trimming and J lost 2 bases; unmatched junction nucleotides: 7. This CDR3 comprises 16 residues. CDR3 residues: CASSQALAGAAYEQYF. DNA of the CDR3: TGCGCCAGCAGCCAGGCTCTAGCGGGAGCGGCCTACGAGCAGTACTTC.

This chain joins TRBV19 and TRBJ2-7; no clear D gene. Trimming took 0 bases from V and 2 from J, leaving 5 bases between them. The CDR3 length is 13 residues. Germline V lookup: CDR1 LNHDA, CDR2 SQIVND (reference sequence). As DNA, the CDR3 is TGTGCCAGTAGTATAGACGCGGCCTACGAGCAGTACTTC. This codes for CASSIDAAYEQYF.

The CDR3 reads CASSRDRARGNTIYF. The DNA of the CDR3 is TGTGCCAGCAGCCGAGACAGGGCAAGAGGAAACACCATATATTTT. The chain joins TRBV5-4 to TRBJ1-3; 7 positions agree with TRBD1. The CDR3 loop spans 15 amino acids. Germline V gives CDR1 SGHNT, CDR2 YYREEE (reference sequence). Unmatched junction bases numbered 8, after V lost 4 bases and J lost 4 bases. The full variable domain, in which reference TRBV5-4 and TRBJ1-3 provide the parts outside the CDR3, is ETGVTQSPTHLIKTRGQQVTLRCSSQSGHNTVSWYQQALGQGPQFIFQYYREEENGRGNFPPRFSGLQFPNYSSELNVNALELDDSALYLCASSRDRARGNTIYFGEGSWLTVV.

The chain carries TRBV5-1 and TRBJ1-1, with D unclear. Trimming took 4 bases from V and 0 from J, leaving 16 bases between them. Germline assignment: CDR1 SGHRS and CDR2 YFSETQ. The CDR3 totals 16 residues. CDR3 in amino acids: CASSPLESSMNTEAFF. The CDR3 coding sequence is TGCGCCAGCAGCCCCCTGGAGTCCTCCATGAACACTGAAGCTTTCTTT.

In its sample, this clone was seen once. The gene calls are TRBV5-1 and TRBJ1-1, with D perhaps TRBD1 (5 bases). The CDR3 is 13 residues long. The germline V gene encodes CDR1 SGHRS and CDR2 YFSETQ. With 0 bases removed from V and 9 bases from J, the gap between germline ends came to 12 bases. In nucleotides, the CDR3 is TGCGCCAGCAGCTTGGATGGGGCGGTGAAAGCTTTCTTT. It translates to CASSLDGAVKAFF. The whole variable domain, remainder taken from reference TRBV5-1 and TRBJ1-1, is KAGVTQTPRYLIKTRGQQVTLSCSPISGHRSVSWYQQTPGQGLQFLFEYFSETQRNKGNFPGRFSGRQFSNSRSEMNVSTLELGDSALYLCASSLDGAVKAFFGQGTRLTVV.

The V and J genes are TRBV29-1 and TRBJ1-1; tentatively, D is TRBD1 (5 bases). Germline V lookup: CDR1 SQVTM, CDR2 ANQGSEA. This CDR3 has 13 residues. V lost 2 bases and J lost 3, with 10 bases in between. The CDR3 coding sequence is TGCAGCGTTGAACCCCAGGGTTACACTGAAGCTTTCTTT. This gives the protein CSVEPQGYTEAFF.

The genes are TRBV19 and TRBJ1-2, with D maybe TRBD1 (6 bases). CDR1 is LNHDA, CDR2 SQIVND, per germline (reference sequence). V lost 9 bases, J lost 4 bases, and 12 bases lay in between. CDR3 length equals 12 residues. Here the CDR3 reads CASRDTSYGYTF. The CDR3 DNA follows: TGTGCCAGCCGGGACACTTCCTATGGCTACACCTTC.

The gene calls are TRBV30 and TRBJ2-7; D might be TRBD2 (5 bases). Germline CDR1 is GTSNPN and CDR2 is SVGIG (reference sequence). This CDR3 is 13 amino acids long. Trimming pared 0 bases from V and 4 bases from J, leaving 10 bases between. In DNA, the CDR3 is TGTGCCTGGAGTGTCACTAGGGTTTACGAGCAGTACTTC. This encodes CAWSVTRVYEQYF.

This clone was recorded a few times. The rearrangement uses TRBV7-9 and TRBJ2-5, with a possible D match to TRBD2 (6 bases). Trimming removed 6 bases from V and 7 bases from J, with 15 bases in between. In germline, CDR1 is SEHNR, CDR2 FQNEAQ (reference sequence). This CDR3 contains 13 residues. DNA for the CDR3: TGTGCCAGCAGTTCCTGGCGGGACGGGACCCAGTACTTC. The encoded protein is CASSSWRDGTQYF.

V usage is TRBV7-2 and J usage is TRBJ2-1; D perhaps matches TRBD2 (6 bases). The CDR3 sequence is 13 residues long. Trimming shortened V by 5 bases and J by 12 bases, and 17 bases separated the two germline ends. CDR1 SGHTA and CDR2 FQGNSA come from the germline V gene. The CDR3 sequence is CASSPAQVGGQFF. The CDR3 DNA reads as TGTGCCAGCAGCCCGGCCCAAGTGGGGGGGCAGTTCTTC.

The rearrangement links TRBV30 to TRBJ2-5, with D possibly matching TRBD2 (5 bases). Germline assignment: CDR1 GTSNPN and CDR2 SVGIG (reference sequence). The CDR3 is 14 residues long. V shed 3 bases and J shed 5 bases, with 16 bases lying between them. CDR3 sequence (DNA): TGTGCCTGGAGCCTGGGAGTCGCCACCGAGACCCAGTACTTC. This translates into CAWSLGVATETQYF.

The V gene is TRBV5-4, the J gene TRBJ1-2, with TRBD1 matching over 8 bases. Unmatched junction bases numbered 6, after V lost 1 base and J lost 10 bases. Germline V gene sequence: CDR1 SGHNT, CDR2 YYREEE (reference sequence). The CDR3 is 13 amino acids. CDR3 sequence: CASSLPGQASYTF. CDR3 in DNA: TGTGCCAGCAGCTTGCCGGGACAGGCCTCCTACACCTTC. Combining the CDR3 with reference TRBV5-4 and TRBJ1-2 gives the whole variable domain ETGVTQSPTHLIKTRGQQVTLRCSSQSGHNTVSWYQQALGQGPQFIFQYYREEENGRGNFPPRFSGLQFPNYSSELNVNALELDDSALYLCASSLPGQASYTFGSGTRLTVV.

The chain employs TRBV27 and TRBJ1-3; TRBD1 might be the D (5 bases). The CDR3 is 14 residues long. Trimming cost V 7 bases and J 3 bases, with 13 bases left between them. CDR1 is MNHEY and CDR2 is SMNVEV in the germline V gene (reference sequence). For the CDR3, the DNA is TGTGCCAGCACCATGGGGGGACGTGGAAACACCATATATTTT. It specifies CASTMGGRGNTIYF.

The rearrangement joins TRBV18 to TRBJ2-4, with D uncertain. CDR3 length: 17 residues. V lost 0 bases and J 0 bases, leaving 12 bases between the germline ends. Germline CDR1 and CDR2: KGHSH and LQKENI. The DNA of the CDR3 is TGTGCCAGCTCACCACCTAACCGCGGTGTAGCCAAAAACATTCAGTACTTC. Translation gives CASSPPNRGVAKNIQYF.

The chain links TRBV5-8 to TRBJ2-7; D uncertain. The CDR3 is 13 amino acids. Germline V gene sequence: CDR1 SGHTS, CDR2 YDEGEE. V lost 0 bases and J 0 bases, leaving 4 bases between the germline ends. CDR3 region: CASSLGSSYEQYF. The CDR3, as DNA: TGTGCCAGCAGCTTGGGGAGCTCCTACGAGCAGTACTTC.

This clone was counted between two and nine times. The chain links TRBV19 to TRBJ1-6; D unresolved. With 1 base removed from V and 4 bases from J, the gap between germline ends came to 8 bases. Germline CDR1 and CDR2: LNHDA and SQIVND (reference sequence). The CDR3 sequence is 15 residues long. CDR3 protein: CASSIVRVYNSPLHF. The CDR3 DNA is TGTGCCAGTAGTATAGTACGGGTTTATAATTCACCCCTCCACTTT.

In this sample, this clone turned up once. The chain's CDR3 is CASSGTPDSGKLFF. The CDR3 nucleotides are TGCGCCAGCAGCGGAACACCGGACAGCGGAAAACTGTTTTTT. This chain connects TRBV5-1 to TRBJ1-4, with D tentatively TRBD1 (6 bases). The CDR3 extends over 14 amino acids. Germline values: CDR1 SGHRS, CDR2 YFSETQ. Trimming removed 4 bases at V and 10 bases at J, with 17 bases between.

The chain recombines TRBV6-5 with TRBJ1-6; TRBD1 is a possible D gene (6 bases). Deletions cut 5 bases from V and 10 bases from J, with 12 bases between. CDR3 size: 13 residues. The germline V gene encodes CDR1 MNHEY and CDR2 SVGAGI. CDR3 protein: CASSRETGSPLHF. CDR3 in DNA: TGTGCCAGCAGTCGGGAAACAGGGTCACCCCTCCACTTT.

The V call is TRBV4-1, the J call TRBJ2-7; D is possibly TRBD2 (6 bases). Germline V gives CDR1 MGHRA, CDR2 YSYEKL. CDR3 length: 16 amino acids. The germline V and J ends were trimmed by 3 bases and 1 base, with 16 bases remaining between them. CDR3 DNA sequence: TGCGCCAGCAGCCAGGTTCCGGGACTCTTTTCCTACGAGCAGTACTTC. The encoded protein is CASSQVPGLFSYEQYF.

This chain connects TRBV2 to TRBJ2-5; a weak D match, TRBD2 (5 bases). The CDR3 covers 13 residues. V was pared by 0 bases and J by 7 bases, with 9 bases between. Germline assignment: CDR1 SNHLY and CDR2 FYNNEI. In DNA, the CDR3 is TGTGCCAGCAGTGAAGCGGCCGCGGGGACCCAGTACTTC. Protein sequence: CASSEAAAGTQYF.

The rearrangement links TRBV7-2 to TRBJ1-1; 7 bases match TRBD1. CDR3 size: 14 residues. V dropped 5 bases and J dropped 3; count of bases not matched to a gene: 6. In germline, CDR1 is SGHTA, CDR2 FQGNSA. CDR3 nucleotides: TGTGCCAGCAGCCCCCTAACAGGGGACACTGAAGCTTTCTTT. It codes for CASSPLTGDTEAFF.

J is TRBJ2-7 and V is TRBV6-1; TRBD2 aligns across 11 bases. Per germline, CDR1 MNHNS and CDR2 SASEGT. V lost 2 bases, J lost 3 bases, and 0 bases stayed unmatched. This CDR3 has 14 amino acids. CDR3 bases: TGTGCCAGCAGTGAACTAGCGGGAGGCTACGAGCAGTACTTC. Its translation is CASSELAGGYEQYF.

This chain uses TRBV7-9 with TRBJ1-3, with D tentatively TRBD1 (6 bases). Looked up from germline, CDR1 is SEHNR and CDR2 is FQNEAQ (reference sequence). The CDR3 contains 16 residues. Trimming took 6 bases from V and 0 from J, leaving 15 bases between them. CDR3 loop: CASRLVVTGSGNTIYF. As DNA, the CDR3 is TGTGCCAGCAGACTGGTAGTGACAGGCTCTGGAAACACCATATATTTT.

The chain couples TRBV7-2 to TRBJ1-1; D uncertain. The V and J ends lost 2 bases and 3 bases respectively, with 4 bases between them. There are 12 residues in the CDR3. Per the germline V gene, CDR1 is SGHTA and CDR2 is FQGNSA. CDR3 region: CASSLQDTEAFF. The CDR3 coding sequence is TGTGCCAGCAGCTTACAGGACACTGAAGCTTTCTTT.

J is TRBJ1-6 and V is TRBV14, with no clear D. V lost 4 bases and J 2 bases, leaving 9 bases between the germline ends. This CDR3 comprises 15 residues. Germline V gives CDR1 SGHDN, CDR2 FVKESK. This chain's CDR3 is CASSRPGTYNSPLHF. The CDR3 nucleotides read TGTGCCAGCAGCCGACCGGGGACCTATAATTCACCCCTCCACTTT. The variable domain in full, completed from reference TRBV14 and TRBJ1-6, reads EAGVTQFPSHSVIEKGQTVTLRCDPISGHDNLYWYRRVMGKEIKFLLHFVKESKQDESGMPNNRFLAERTGGTYSTLKVQPAELEDSGVYFCASSRPGTYNSPLHFGNGTRLTVT.